This T cell receptor (beta chain) was sequenced during a study of type 1 regulatory T cells. TCRdb recomputed calls from the reads with MiXCR, one row per CDR3 protein. In the table there are about 60,000 distinct CDR3 sequences, approximately 67% of which are singletons. Concerning this clonotype itself: Its specificity is not known.

Specimen: cultured non-Tr1 T cells, either the whole culture or a sorted T cell fraction (not recorded which). This clonotype originated in a human donor in good health.

The CDR3 DNA is TGTGCCAGCAGCTTGGGGCGGACTAGCGGGACGGCAGATACGCAGTATTTT. Protein sequence: CASSLGRTSGTADTQYF. The chain uses TRBV5-5 and TRBJ2-3; 12 bases fit TRBD2. The CDR3 totals 17 residues. The V and J ends lost 0 bases and 4 bases, in that order; junction bases with no gene match: 6. The germline CDR1 and CDR2 sequences are SGHKS and YYEKEE (reference sequence).